The 28 T cell receptor beta chains reported below all come from one sample, sequenced in a study of blood T cell repertoires in COVID-19 (dated by TCRdb to the early 2020s). The library was generated by the immunoSEQ multiplex PCR assay. TCRdb limited this immuneACCESS table to in-frame rearrangements with V and J called. A share of clones is missing; checked studies link under half to unresolved V genes, and the rest is unexplained. Across this sample there are about 90,000 clones, with 70% to 90% seen only once. In total, the top ten clones hold around 1.3% of the sample. Sequences were obtained from peripheral blood. All receptors derive from a man older than 75 with active or convalescent COVID-19.

This clone was seen a few times. The chain is built from TRBV5-1 and TRBJ1-4, with a tentative D call TRBD1 (5 bases). Trimming stripped 3 bases from V and 7 bases from J, with 16 bases between. Germline V gives CDR1 SGHRS, CDR2 YFSETQ. This CDR3 comprises 15 residues. In DNA, the CDR3 is TGCGCCAGCAGCTCCCGTCGGGGGGATGGTGAAAAACTGTTTTTT. Translated, it gives CASSSRRGDGEKLFF.

This clone turned up a few times. The rearrangement uses TRBV19 and TRBJ1-2; D might be TRBD1 (5 bases). The germline V and J ends were trimmed by 1 base and 2 bases, with 8 bases remaining between them. This CDR3 region has 14 residues. Germline CDR1 reads LNHDA; CDR2 reads SQIVND (reference sequence). CDR3 DNA: TGTGCCAGTAGTATAGGGGGCAGCAACTATGGCTACACCTTC. This gives the protein CASSIGGSNYGYTF.

This clone turned up a few times. V is TRBV30 and J is TRBJ1-5; 9 nucleotides align to TRBD1. V dropped 3 bases and J dropped 4; count of bases not matched to a gene: 4. CDR3 length: 14 amino acids. Germline CDR1 reads GTSNPN; CDR2 reads SVGIG (reference sequence). The CDR3 region is CAWSKTGGNQPQHF. CDR3 in DNA: TGTGCCTGGAGCAAGACAGGGGGTAATCAGCCCCAGCATTTT. The entire variable domain, with the rest obtained from reference TRBV30 and TRBJ1-5, is as follows: SQTIHQWPATLVQPVGSPLSLECTVEGTSNPNLYWYRQAAGRGLQLLFYSVGIGQISSEVPQNLSASRPQDRQFILSSKKLLLSDSGFYLCAWSKTGGNQPQHFGDGTRLSIL.

In DNA, the CDR3 is TGTGCCAGCAGTCTCTCTAGATATGAGCAGTTCTTC. It codes for CASSLSRYEQFF. This chain links TRBV28 with TRBJ2-1; D call uncertain. The germline V gene has CDR1 MDHEN and CDR2 SYDVKM. V lost 5 bases and J lost 8, with 10 bases in between. CDR3 length equals 12 residues.

The chain couples TRBV6-6 to TRBJ2-3; 8 positions match TRBD2. The CDR3 is made up of 15 amino acids. From germline, CDR1 is MNHNY and CDR2 SVGAGI (reference sequence). Trimming at V came to 7 bases and at J to 1 base, leaving 7 bases not matched to a gene. The CDR3 DNA is TGTGCCAGCAAAGAAGCGGGAGTAGGCACAGATACGCAGTATTTT. Amino acids: CASKEAGVGTDTQYF.

The gene calls are TRBV7-3 and TRBJ2-2; TRBD2 matches 10 bases. The CDR3 covers 20 residues. Germline CDR1 reads SGHTA; CDR2 reads FQGTGA. V lost 1 base to trimming and J lost 1 base; unmatched junction nucleotides: 12. The CDR3 sequence: CASSLIPVGASGGNTGELFF. DNA of the CDR3: TGTGCCAGCAGCTTAATCCCCGTTGGGGCTAGCGGGGGGAACACCGGGGAGCTGTTTTTT.

The rearrangement uses TRBV24-1 and TRBJ1-5, with D perhaps TRBD1 (6 bases). The CDR3 covers 14 residues. Germline values: CDR1 KGHDR, CDR2 SFDVKD. V lost 2 bases and J lost 5, with 9 bases in between. The CDR3 coding sequence is TGTGCCACCAGTGATTCCTGGGGGCATCAGCCCCAGCATTTT. Its protein product is CATSDSWGHQPQHF.

This chain connects TRBV3-1 (or the pseudogene TRBV3-2) to TRBJ1-1; D remains unclear. The CDR3 contains 15 residues. V lost 0 bases and J 1 base, leaving 9 bases between the germline ends. CDR1 is LGHDT and CDR2 is YNNKEL in the germline V gene (reference sequence). CDR3 residues: CASSQDWAANTEAFF. Here the CDR3 DNA reads TGTGCCAGCAGCCAAGATTGGGCAGCGAACACTGAAGCTTTCTTT.

This clone has just a few counts. This same CDR3 is encoded by further DNA sequences in the sample. The rearrangement joins TRBV7-2 to TRBJ1-2; D is ambiguous. From germline, CDR1 is SGHTA and CDR2 FQGNSA. CDR3 length: 13 amino acids. With 5 bases removed from V and 4 bases from J, the gap between germline ends came to 11 bases. The chain's CDR3 is CASSPRLSYGYTF. The CDR3 DNA reads TGTGCCAGCAGCCCAAGACTTAGCTATGGCTACACCTTC.

This chain links TRBV19 with TRBJ1-1, with D possibly TRBD1 on 5 matching bases. Trimming took off 5 bases at V and 1 base at J, with 11 bases between the two ends. The CDR3 has 14 amino acids. CDR1 is LNHDA, CDR2 SQIVND, per germline (reference sequence). CDR3 protein: CASSSTVWNTEAFF. DNA for the CDR3: TGTGCCAGTAGTTCGACAGTATGGAACACTGAAGCTTTCTTT.

This sequence joins TRBV5-1 and TRBJ1-6; possibly TRBD1 for D (6 bases). CDR1 and CDR2 from the germline V gene are SGHRS and YFSETQ. V lost 4 bases, J lost 8 bases, and 16 bases lay in between. CDR3 length: 15 amino acids. This CDR3 is CASSGPRGQDSPLHF. The CDR3 DNA reads as TGCGCCAGCAGCGGCCCCAGGGGCCAGGATTCACCCCTCCACTTT.

This chain's CDR3 is CASSFRRTGTDTQYF. CDR3 coding DNA: TGTGCCAGCAGCTTCCGGCGGACAGGGACAGATACGCAGTATTTT. V usage is TRBV11-2 and J usage is TRBJ2-3; 8 bases fit TRBD1. Per germline, CDR1 SGHAT and CDR2 FQNNGV. The CDR3 loop spans 15 amino acids. The V gene end was trimmed by 3 bases and the J gene end by 3 bases; junction bases not matched to a gene: 5.

The chain joins TRBV7-9 to TRBJ2-1; D is perhaps TRBD2 (6 bases). The CDR3 runs to 13 residues. The ends were cut back, 5 bases at V and 4 bases at J, with 9 bases in the middle. Germline CDR1 reads SEHNR; CDR2 reads FQNEAQ (reference sequence). The CDR3 sequence is CASSPGGYNEQFF. CDR3 nucleotides: TGTGCCAGCAGCCCCGGAGGGTACAATGAGCAGTTCTTC.

This clone was counted once. The chain employs TRBV10-1 and TRBJ2-7; a possible D gene is TRBD2 (5 bases). Germline V lookup: CDR1 WNHNN, CDR2 SYGVQD (reference sequence). V was cut by 8 bases and J by 5 bases, with 34 bases left in between. This CDR3 is built from 19 residues. The CDR3 is CASHPTSLMDCKLGNEQYF. The CDR3 nucleotides read TGCGCCAGCCACCCAACCTCCCTGATGGACTGTAAACTCGGGAACGAGCAGTACTTC.

The chain has TRBV21-1 and TRBJ1-5; TRBD1 is taken as the D call from the table, unchecked against the DNA. TRBV21-1 is labeled a pseudogene. The CDR3 spans 18 residues. This CDR3 is CASGQPGRRDSSNQPQHF. The CDR3 coding sequence is TGTGCCAGCGGGCAGCCCGGAAGACGGGACAGCAGCAATCAGCCCCAGCATTTT.

As concerns this clone: The limits of the CDR3 on the DNA are not certain, so only TCRdb's listed CDR3 is given. The rearrangement uses TRBV6-5 and TRBJ1-5. The CDR3 sequence runs 14 residues, both termini included. Germline-derived CDR1 and CDR2 are MNHEY and SVGAGI. The CDR3 sequence: CASSSSSPVQPQHF.

This chain joins TRBV11-2 and TRBJ1-2, with 8 bases that match TRBD1. Germline assignment: CDR1 SGHAT and CDR2 FQNNGV. J lost 4 bases, V lost 5 bases, and 9 bases had no gene match. The CDR3 spans 15 residues. CDR3 coding DNA: TGTGCCAGCAGCCCCGACATCCAGGGGGCCTATGGCTACACCTTC. This translates into CASSPDIQGAYGYTF. Based on the CDR3 plus reference TRBV11-2 and TRBJ1-2, the full variable domain is EAGVAQSPRYKIIEKRQSVAFWCNPISGHATLYWYQQILGQGPKLLIQFQNNGVVDDSQLPKDRFSAERLKGVDSTLKIQPAKLEDSAVYLCASSPDIQGAYGYTFGSGTRLTVV.

This clone was recorded once. This rearrangement joins TRBV10-3 to TRBJ2-7; D is perhaps TRBD1 (6 bases). Trimming removed 5 bases from V and 9 bases from J, with 11 bases in between. The CDR3 contains 11 residues. Germline CDR1 and CDR2: ENHRY and SYGVKD. The CDR3 nucleotides read TGTGCCATCAGTCCAGGGGTGGCGCAGTACTTC. This translates into CAISPGVAQYF.

V usage is TRBV18 and J usage is TRBJ2-5; tentative D call: TRBD2 (6 bases). The CDR3 covers 15 residues. Looked up from germline, CDR1 is KGHSH and CDR2 is LQKENI. V shed 4 bases and J shed 2 bases, with 14 bases lying between them. The DNA of the CDR3 is TGTGCCAGCTCACTCCGGAGGGGTTCGCAAGAGACCCAGTACTTC. This translates into CASSLRRGSQETQYF.

V and J are TRBV6-2 or TRBV6-3 and TRBJ2-7; D may be TRBD2 (5 bases). From germline, CDR1 is MNHEY and CDR2 SVGEGT. The CDR3 contains 13 residues. V lost 3 bases to trimming and J lost 4 bases, with 10 bases between them. The CDR3 nucleotides are TGTGCCAGCAGTTATAGGACTCTATACGAGCAGTACTTC. As protein: CASSYRTLYEQYF.

The chain couples TRBV6-6 to TRBJ1-5, with 8 bases matching TRBD1. Germline CDR1 and CDR2: MNHNY and SVGAGI (reference sequence). This CDR3 is built from 14 residues. V lost 5 bases and J lost 6; bases outside the gene matches: 6. CDR3 sequence reads: CASSNRQGSQPQHF. The CDR3 DNA follows: TGTGCCAGCAGTAACCGACAGGGGAGTCAGCCCCAGCATTTT.

CDR3 sequence reads: CAISLAGVRDTGELFF. In DNA form, the CDR3 reads TGTGCCATCAGTCTAGCGGGAGTGAGGGACACCGGGGAGCTGTTTTTT. The chain recombines TRBV10-3 with TRBJ2-2; 10 nucleotides line up with TRBD2. The CDR3 is made up of 16 amino acids. Trimming at V came to 5 bases and at J to 3 bases, leaving 6 bases not matched to a gene. CDR1 and CDR2 from the germline V gene are ENHRY and SYGVKD.

The rearrangement joins TRBV5-6 to TRBJ2-2; 7 nucleotides agree with TRBD2. Trimming took 7 bases from V and 7 from J; bases not matched to a gene: 1. The CDR3 has 11 residues. From germline, CDR1 is SGHDT and CDR2 YYEEEE. This CDR3 reads CASGEGGELFF. Written as DNA, the CDR3 is TGTGCCAGCGGGGAGGGCGGGGAGCTGTTTTTT. The variable domain in full, completed from reference TRBV5-6 and TRBJ2-2, reads DAGVTQSPTHLIKTRGQQVTLRCSPKSGHDTVSWYQQALGQGPQFIFQYYEEEERQRGNFPDRFSGHQFPNYSSELNVNALLLGDSALYLCASGEGGELFFGEGSRLTVL.

This clone was seen once. The rearrangement joins TRBV28 to TRBJ1-1, with 9 nucleotides matching TRBD1. With V trimmed by 6 bases and J by 7 bases, 9 bases remained unmatched. The CDR3 is 14 amino acids. Looked up from germline, CDR1 is MDHEN and CDR2 is SYDVKM. CDR3 sequence (DNA): TGTGCCAGCAGCCAGGGACAGGGAGTGATTGAAGCTTTCTTT. Translating gives CASSQGQGVIEAFF.

The chain combines TRBV4-1 with TRBJ2-1; no clear D gene. Trimming removed 8 bases from V and 8 bases from J, with 19 bases in between. Germline V gene data show CDR1 as MGHRA and CDR2 as YSYEKL. The length of the CDR3 is 14 residues. For the CDR3, the DNA is TGCGCCAGCGGAACTGGCAGGCCGTTGGATGAGCAGTTCTTC. It encodes CASGTGRPLDEQFF.

This rearrangement joins TRBV7-2 to TRBJ2-5; D remains ambiguous. V was trimmed by 5 bases and J by 3 bases, leaving 10 bases between them. This CDR3 has 13 amino acids. From germline, CDR1 is SGHTA and CDR2 FQGNSA. CDR3 nucleotides: TGTGCCAGCAGCGTATCAATAGAAGAGACCCAGTACTTC. This gives the protein CASSVSIEETQYF.

This chain links TRBV12-5 with TRBJ1-5; D is unresolved. V was clipped by 4 bases and J by 3 bases, with 7 bases between them. The length of the CDR3 is 13 residues. Germline V CDR1 and CDR2: LGHNT, FRNRAP. CDR3 nucleotides: TGTGCTAGTGGTTGGAGTTCCAATCAGCCCCAGCATTTT. The encoded protein is CASGWSSNQPQHF.

The chain employs TRBV28 and TRBJ1-1; D call uncertain. Germline loops: CDR1 MDHEN, CDR2 SYDVKM. CDR3 length: 12 residues. Trimming took 5 bases from V and 4 from J, leaving 8 bases between them. The CDR3 loop reads CASSRRGTEAFF. CDR3 DNA sequence: TGTGCCAGCAGTCGACGCGGCACTGAAGCTTTCTTT.